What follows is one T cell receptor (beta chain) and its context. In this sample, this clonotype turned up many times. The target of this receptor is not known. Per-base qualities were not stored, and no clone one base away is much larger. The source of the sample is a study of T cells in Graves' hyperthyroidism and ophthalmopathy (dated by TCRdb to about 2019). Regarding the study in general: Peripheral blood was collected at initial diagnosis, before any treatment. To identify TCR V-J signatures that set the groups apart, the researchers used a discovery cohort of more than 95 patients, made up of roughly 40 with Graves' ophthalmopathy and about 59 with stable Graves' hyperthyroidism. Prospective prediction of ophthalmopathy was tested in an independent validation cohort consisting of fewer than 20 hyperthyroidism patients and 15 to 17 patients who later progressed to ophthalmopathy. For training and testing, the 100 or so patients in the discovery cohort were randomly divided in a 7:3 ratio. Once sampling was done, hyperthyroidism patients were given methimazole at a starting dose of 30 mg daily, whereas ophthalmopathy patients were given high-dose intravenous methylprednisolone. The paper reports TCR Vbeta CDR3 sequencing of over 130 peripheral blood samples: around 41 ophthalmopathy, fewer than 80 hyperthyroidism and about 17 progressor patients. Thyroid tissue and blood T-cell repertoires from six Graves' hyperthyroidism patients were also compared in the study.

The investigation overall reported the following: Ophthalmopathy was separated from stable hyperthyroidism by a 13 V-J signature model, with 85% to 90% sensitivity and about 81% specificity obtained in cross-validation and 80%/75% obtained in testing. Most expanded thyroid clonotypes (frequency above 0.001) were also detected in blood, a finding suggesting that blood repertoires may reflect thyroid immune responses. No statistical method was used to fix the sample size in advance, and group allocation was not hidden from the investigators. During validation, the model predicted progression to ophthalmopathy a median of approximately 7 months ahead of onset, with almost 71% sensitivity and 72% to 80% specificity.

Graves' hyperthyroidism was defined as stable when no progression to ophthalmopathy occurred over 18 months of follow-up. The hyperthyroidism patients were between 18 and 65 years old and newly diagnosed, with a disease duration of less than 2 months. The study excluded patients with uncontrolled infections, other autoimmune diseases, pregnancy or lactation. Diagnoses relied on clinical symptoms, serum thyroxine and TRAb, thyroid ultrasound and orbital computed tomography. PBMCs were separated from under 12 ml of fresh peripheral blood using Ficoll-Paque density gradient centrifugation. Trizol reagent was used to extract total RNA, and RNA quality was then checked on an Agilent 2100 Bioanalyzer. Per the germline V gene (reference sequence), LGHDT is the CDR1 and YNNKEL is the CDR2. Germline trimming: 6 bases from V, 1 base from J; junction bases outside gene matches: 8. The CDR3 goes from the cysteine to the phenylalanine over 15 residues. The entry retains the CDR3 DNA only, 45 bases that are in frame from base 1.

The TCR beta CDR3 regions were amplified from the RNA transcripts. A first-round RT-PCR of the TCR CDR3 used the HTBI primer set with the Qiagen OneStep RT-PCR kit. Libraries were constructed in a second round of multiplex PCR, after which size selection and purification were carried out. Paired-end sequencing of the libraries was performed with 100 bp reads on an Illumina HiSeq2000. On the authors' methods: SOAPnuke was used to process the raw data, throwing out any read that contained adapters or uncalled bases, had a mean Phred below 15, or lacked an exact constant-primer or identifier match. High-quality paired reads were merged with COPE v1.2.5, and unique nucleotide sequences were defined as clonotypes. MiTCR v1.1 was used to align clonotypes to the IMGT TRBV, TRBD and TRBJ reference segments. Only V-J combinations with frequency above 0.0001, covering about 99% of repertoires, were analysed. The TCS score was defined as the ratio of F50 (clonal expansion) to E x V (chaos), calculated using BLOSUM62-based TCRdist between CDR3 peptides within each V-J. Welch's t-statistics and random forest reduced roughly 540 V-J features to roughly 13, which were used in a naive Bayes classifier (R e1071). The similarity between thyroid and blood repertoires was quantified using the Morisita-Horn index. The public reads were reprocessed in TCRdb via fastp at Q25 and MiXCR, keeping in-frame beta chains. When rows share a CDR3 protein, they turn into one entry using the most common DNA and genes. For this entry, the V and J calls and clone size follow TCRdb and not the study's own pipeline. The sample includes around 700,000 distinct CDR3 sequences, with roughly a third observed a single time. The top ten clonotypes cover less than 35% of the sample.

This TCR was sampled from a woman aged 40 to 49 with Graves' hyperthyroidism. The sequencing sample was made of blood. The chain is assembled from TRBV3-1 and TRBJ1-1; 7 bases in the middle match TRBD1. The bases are TGTGCCAGCAGAAGACAGGGACGACGGAACACTGAAGCTTTCTTT. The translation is CASRRQGRRNTEAFF.